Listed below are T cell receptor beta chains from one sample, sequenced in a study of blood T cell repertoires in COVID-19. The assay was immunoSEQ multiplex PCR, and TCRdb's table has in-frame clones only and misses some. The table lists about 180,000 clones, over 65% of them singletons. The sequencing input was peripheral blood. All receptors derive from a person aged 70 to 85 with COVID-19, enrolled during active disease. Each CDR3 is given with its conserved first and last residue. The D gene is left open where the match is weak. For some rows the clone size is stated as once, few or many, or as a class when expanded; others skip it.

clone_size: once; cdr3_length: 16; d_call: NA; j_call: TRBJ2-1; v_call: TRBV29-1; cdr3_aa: CSGVLGASSSYNEQFF; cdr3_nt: TGCAGCGGTGTCCTGGGGGCGAGTTCTTCCTACAATGAGCAGTTCTTC
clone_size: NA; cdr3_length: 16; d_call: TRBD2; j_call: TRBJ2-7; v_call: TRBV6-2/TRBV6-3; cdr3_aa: CASSYAGLAATYEQYF; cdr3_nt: TGTGCCAGCAGTTACGCCGGACTAGCGGCTACCTACGAGCAGTACTTC
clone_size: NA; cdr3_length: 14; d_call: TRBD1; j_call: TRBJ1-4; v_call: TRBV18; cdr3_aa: CASLPDRLNEKLFF; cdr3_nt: TGTGCCAGCCTCCCGGACAGGCTTAATGAAAAACTGTTTTTT
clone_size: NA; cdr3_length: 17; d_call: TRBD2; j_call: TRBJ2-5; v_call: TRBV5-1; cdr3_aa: CASSFGRSGGTKETQYF; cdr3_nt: TGCGCCAGCAGCTTTGGGAGGAGCGGGGGGACCAAAGAGACCCAGTACTTC
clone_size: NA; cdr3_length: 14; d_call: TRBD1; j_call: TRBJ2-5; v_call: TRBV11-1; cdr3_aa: CASGDRGLAETQYF; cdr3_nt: TGTGCCAGCGGCGACAGGGGGCTGGCGGAGACCCAGTACTTC
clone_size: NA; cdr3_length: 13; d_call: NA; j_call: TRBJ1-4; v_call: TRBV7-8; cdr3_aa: CASSEDSNEKLFF; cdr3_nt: TGTGCCAGCAGCGAGGACAGTAATGAAAAACTGTTTTTT
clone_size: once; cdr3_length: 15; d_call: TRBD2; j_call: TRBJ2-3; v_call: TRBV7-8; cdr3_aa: CASSLMGGGTDTQYF; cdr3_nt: TGTGCCAGCAGCTTAATGGGGGGGGGCACAGATACGCAGTATTTT
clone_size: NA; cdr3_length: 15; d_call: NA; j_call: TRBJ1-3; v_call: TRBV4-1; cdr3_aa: CASSQGDGSGDTIYF; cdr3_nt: TGCGCCAGCAGCCAAGGGGACGGATCGGGGGACACCATATATTTT
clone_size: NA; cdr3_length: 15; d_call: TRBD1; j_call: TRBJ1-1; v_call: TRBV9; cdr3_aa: CASSPRDSVGTEAFF; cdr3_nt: TGTGCCAGCAGCCCCAGGGACAGTGTGGGCACTGAAGCTTTCTTT
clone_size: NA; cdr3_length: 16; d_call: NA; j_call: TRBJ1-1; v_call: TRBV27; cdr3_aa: CASRTSPGQPNTEAFF; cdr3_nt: TGTGCCAGCAGAACAAGCCCGGGACAACCAAACACTGAAGCTTTCTTT
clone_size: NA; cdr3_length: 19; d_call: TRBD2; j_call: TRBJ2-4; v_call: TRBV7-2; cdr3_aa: CASSLDPSGRAGAKNIQYF; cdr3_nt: TGTGCCAGCAGCTTAGATCCTAGCGGGAGGGCCGGGGCCAAAAACATTCAGTACTTC
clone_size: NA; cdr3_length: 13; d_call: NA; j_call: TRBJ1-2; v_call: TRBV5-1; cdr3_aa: CASSFGGLYGYTF; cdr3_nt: TGCGCCAGCAGCTTCGGGGGGCTCTATGGCTACACCTTC
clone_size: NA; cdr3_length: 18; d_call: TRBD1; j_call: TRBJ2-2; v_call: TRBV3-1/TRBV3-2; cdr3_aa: CASSPKFTGTGNTGELFF; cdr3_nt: TGTGCCAGCAGCCCCAAATTCACGGGGACAGGGAACACCGGGGAGCTGTTTTTT
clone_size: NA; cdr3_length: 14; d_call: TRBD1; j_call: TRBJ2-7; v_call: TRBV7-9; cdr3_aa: CASSLPDRGYEQYF; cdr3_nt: TGTGCCAGCAGCTTACCTGACAGGGGTTACGAGCAGTACTTC
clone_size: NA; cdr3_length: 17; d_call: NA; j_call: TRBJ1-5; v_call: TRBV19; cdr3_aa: CASSISGSGLGNQPQHF; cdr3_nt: TGTGCCAGTAGTATATCTGGATCAGGGCTTGGCAATCAGCCCCAGCATTTT
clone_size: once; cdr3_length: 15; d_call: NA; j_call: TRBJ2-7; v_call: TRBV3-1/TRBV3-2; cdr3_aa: CASSQTGGLSYEQYF; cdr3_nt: TGTGCCAGCAGCCAGACGGGGGGCCTCTCCTACGAGCAGTACTTC
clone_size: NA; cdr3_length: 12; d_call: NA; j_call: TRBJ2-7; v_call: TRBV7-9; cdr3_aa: CASSSTGYEQYF; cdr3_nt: TGTGCCAGCAGCTCGACAGGCTACGAGCAGTACTTC
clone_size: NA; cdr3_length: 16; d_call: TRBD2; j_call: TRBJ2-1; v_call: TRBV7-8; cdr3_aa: CASSSHPGLADNEQFF; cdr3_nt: TGTGCCAGCAGTTCACACCCGGGACTAGCGGACAATGAGCAGTTCTTC
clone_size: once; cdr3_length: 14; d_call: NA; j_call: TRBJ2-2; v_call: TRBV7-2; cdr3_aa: CASSLYRNTGELFF; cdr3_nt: TGTGCCAGCAGCTTATACAGGAACACCGGGGAGCTGTTTTTT
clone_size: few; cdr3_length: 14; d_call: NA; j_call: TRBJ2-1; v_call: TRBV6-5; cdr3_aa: CASSLASSYNEQFF; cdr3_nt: TGTGCCAGCAGTCTAGCGAGCTCCTACAATGAGCAGTTCTTC
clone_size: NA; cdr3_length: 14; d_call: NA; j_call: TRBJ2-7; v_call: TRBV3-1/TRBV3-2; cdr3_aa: CASSPGGGAFEQYF; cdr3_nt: TGTGCCAGCAGCCCCGGTGGGGGGGCTTTCGAGCAGTACTTC
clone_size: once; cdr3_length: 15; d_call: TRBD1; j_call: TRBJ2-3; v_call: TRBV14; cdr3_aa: CASSRPTGAPDTQYF; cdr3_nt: TGTGCCAGCAGCCGTCCGACAGGGGCACCAGATACGCAGTATTTT
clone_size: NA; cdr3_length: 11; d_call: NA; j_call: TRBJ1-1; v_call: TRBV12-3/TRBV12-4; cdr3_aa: CASSQDSEAFF; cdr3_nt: TGTGCCAGCAGTCAGGACTCTGAAGCTTTCTTT
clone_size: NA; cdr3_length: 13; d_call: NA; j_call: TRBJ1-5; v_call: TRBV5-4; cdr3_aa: CASSLDSGQPQHF; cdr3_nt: TGTGCCAGCAGCTTGGACAGCGGGCAGCCCCAGCATTTT
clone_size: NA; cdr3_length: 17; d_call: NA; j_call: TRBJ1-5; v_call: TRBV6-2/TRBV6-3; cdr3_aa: CASSDLGGSYSNQPQHF; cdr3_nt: TGTGCCAGCAGTGACCTGGGGGGTTCGTATAGCAATCAGCCCCAGCATTTT
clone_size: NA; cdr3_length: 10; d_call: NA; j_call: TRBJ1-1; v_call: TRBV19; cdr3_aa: CASRDSEAFF; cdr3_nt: TGTGCCAGTAGGGACAGTGAAGCTTTCTTT
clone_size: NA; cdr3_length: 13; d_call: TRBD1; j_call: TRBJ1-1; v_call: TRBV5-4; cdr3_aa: CASSRTGNTEAFF; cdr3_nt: TGTGCCAGCAGCAGGACAGGGAACACTGAAGCTTTCTTT
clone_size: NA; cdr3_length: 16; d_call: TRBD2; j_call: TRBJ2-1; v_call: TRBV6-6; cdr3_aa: CASSSKGLAGGDEQFF; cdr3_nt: TGTGCCAGCAGTTCGAAAGGACTAGCGGGTGGGGATGAGCAGTTCTTC
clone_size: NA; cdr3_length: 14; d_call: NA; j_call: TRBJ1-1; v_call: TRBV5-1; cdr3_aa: CASSLGRRGTEAFF; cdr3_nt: TGCGCCAGCAGCTTGGGCAGGAGGGGAACTGAAGCTTTCTTT
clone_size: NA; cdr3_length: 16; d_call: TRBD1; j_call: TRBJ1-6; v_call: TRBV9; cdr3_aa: CASSWSGTGENSPLHF; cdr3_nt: TGTGCCAGCAGCTGGAGTGGGACAGGAGAAAATTCACCCCTCCACTTT
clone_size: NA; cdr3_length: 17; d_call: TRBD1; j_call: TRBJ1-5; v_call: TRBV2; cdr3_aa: CASSEDRGPGSNQPQHF; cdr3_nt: TGTGCCAGCAGTGAAGACAGGGGGCCGGGAAGCAATCAGCCCCAGCATTTT
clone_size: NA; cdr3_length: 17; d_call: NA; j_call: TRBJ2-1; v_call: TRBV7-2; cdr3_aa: CASSPRLASRSYNEQFF; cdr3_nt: TGTGCCAGCAGCCCAAGGTTGGCTAGCAGATCTTACAATGAGCAGTTCTTC
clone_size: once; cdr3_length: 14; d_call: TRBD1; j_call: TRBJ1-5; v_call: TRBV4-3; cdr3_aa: CASSLRQGNQPQHF; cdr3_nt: TGCGCCAGCAGCCTGCGACAGGGTAATCAGCCCCAGCATTTT
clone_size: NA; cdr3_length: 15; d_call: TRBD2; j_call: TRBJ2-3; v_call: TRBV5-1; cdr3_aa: CASRTSGVITDTQYF; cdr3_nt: TGCGCCAGCCGGACTAGCGGGGTGATCACAGATACGCAGTATTTT
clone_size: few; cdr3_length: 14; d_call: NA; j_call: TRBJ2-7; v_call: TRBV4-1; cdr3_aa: CASSQILLVGGQYF; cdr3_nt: TGCGCCAGCAGCCAAATCCTACTGGTTGGAGGGCAGTACTTC
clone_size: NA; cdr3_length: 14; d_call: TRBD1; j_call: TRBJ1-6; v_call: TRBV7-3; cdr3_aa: CASSSGQENSPLHF; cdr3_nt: TGTGCCAGCAGCTCGGGACAGGAGAATTCACCCCTCCACTTT
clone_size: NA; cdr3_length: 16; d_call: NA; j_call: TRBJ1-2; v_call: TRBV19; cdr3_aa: CASSIDIQGKNYGYTF; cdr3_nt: TGTGCCAGTAGTATAGATATCCAGGGGAAAAACTATGGCTACACCTTC
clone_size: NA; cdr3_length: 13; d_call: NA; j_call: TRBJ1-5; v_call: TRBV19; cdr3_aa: CASSPGNNQPQHF; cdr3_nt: TGTGCCAGTAGCCCAGGGAACAATCAGCCCCAGCATTTT
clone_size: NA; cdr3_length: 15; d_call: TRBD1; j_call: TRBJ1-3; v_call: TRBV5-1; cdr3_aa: CASSLLATGGNTIYF; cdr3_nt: TGCGCCAGCAGCTTGTTGGCGACAGGGGGAAACACCATATATTTT
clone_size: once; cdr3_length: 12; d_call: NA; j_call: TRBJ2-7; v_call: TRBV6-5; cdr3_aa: CASRGGDYEQYF; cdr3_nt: TGTGCCAGCAGAGGAGGGGACTACGAGCAGTACTTC
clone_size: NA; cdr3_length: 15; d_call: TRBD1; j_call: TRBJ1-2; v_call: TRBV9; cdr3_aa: CASSVDKGAFYGYTF; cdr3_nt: TGTGCCAGCAGCGTAGATAAGGGGGCATTCTATGGCTACACCTTC
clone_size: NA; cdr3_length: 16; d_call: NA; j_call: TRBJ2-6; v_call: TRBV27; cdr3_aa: CASSLPGSSGANVLTF; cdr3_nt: TGTGCCAGCAGTTTACCCGGGAGCTCTGGGGCCAACGTCCTGACTTTC
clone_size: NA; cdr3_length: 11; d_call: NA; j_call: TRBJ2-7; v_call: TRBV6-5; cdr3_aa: CASGERYEQYF; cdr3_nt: TGTGCCAGCGGGGAGCGCTACGAGCAGTACTTC
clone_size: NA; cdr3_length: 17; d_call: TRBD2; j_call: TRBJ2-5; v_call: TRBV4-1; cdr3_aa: CASSQEGPGGGLQTQYF; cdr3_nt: TGCGCCAGCAGCCAAGAGGGCCCGGGGGGGGGGTTGCAGACCCAGTACTTC
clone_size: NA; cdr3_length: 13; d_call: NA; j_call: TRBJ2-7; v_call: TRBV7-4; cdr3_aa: CASSLDKIYEQYF; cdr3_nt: TGTGCCAGCAGTCTGGACAAGATATACGAGCAGTACTTC
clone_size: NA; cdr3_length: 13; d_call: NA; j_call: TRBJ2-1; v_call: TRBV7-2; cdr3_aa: CASSLKPDSSAFF; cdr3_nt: TGTGCCAGCAGCTTAAAGCCCGACTCCTCCGCGTTCTTC
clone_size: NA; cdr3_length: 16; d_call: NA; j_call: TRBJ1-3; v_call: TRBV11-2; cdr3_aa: CASSPPGVSSGNTIYF; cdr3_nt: TGTGCCAGCAGCCCCCCAGGGGTCAGCTCTGGAAACACCATATATTTT
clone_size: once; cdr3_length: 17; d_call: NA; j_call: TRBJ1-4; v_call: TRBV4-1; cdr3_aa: CASSQGPRDSTNEKLFF; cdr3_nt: TGCGCCAGCAGCCAAGGCCCGCGAGACAGTACTAATGAAAAACTGTTTTTT
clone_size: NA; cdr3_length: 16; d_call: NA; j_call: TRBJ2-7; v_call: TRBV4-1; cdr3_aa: CASSQVPGTRSYEQYF; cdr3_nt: TGCGCCAGCAGCCAAGTTCCCGGGACAAGATCCTACGAGCAGTACTTC
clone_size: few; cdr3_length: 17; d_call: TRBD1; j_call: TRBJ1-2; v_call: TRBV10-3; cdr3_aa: CAISEGWDRVTNYGYTF; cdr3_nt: TGTGCCATCAGTGAAGGGTGGGACAGGGTAACAAACTATGGCTACACCTTC
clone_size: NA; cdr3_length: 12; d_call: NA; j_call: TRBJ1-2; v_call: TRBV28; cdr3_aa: CASSGQLLGYTF; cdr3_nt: TGTGCCAGCTCCGGACAGTTGCTTGGCTACACCTTC
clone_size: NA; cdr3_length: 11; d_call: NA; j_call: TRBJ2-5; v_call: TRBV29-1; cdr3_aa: CSVAGVETQYF; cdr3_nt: TGCAGCGTTGCAGGGGTAGAGACCCAGTACTTC
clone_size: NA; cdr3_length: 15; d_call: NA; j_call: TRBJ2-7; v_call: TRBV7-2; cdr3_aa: CASSLGPGEAYEQYF; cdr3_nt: TGTGCCAGCAGCTTAGGCCCGGGTGAGGCCTACGAGCAGTACTTC
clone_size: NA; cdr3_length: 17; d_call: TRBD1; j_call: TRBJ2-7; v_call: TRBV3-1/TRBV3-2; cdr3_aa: CASSQDPRRGRFHEQYF; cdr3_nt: TGTGCCAGCAGCCAAGATCCGCGCAGGGGGCGCTTCCACGAGCAGTACTTC